This TCR beta chain was captured in a study of blood T cell repertoires in COVID-19 (dated by TCRdb to about 2020). Describing the broader study: Samples from collaborators originated in the United States, Italy and Spain and spanned both the acute and convalescent phases of COVID-19. The prospective study material was composed of cDNA or gDNA derived from T cells, B-cell-depleted T cells, or PBMCs. A freely available public database, intended as a resource for researchers studying the immune response to SARS-CoV-2, is where the repertoires were released. A de-identified subject ID, COVID-19 status, age in years and sex were almost always included in the sample metadata. Samples were obtained from the ongoing ImmuneRACE study (first 160 participants) and from over a thousand subjects provided by 6 global collaborators. Where HLA class I and class II types were available, the types were taken from metadata supplied by the sample provider, not from assay-based typing. Deeply sampled blood TCRbeta repertoires from subjects exposed to, actively infected with, or recovered from COVID-19 were included in the dataset. The investigation overall reported the following: Clinical and demographic metadata were provided uncurated, with the amount varying by source and participant.

TCRbeta CDR3 regions were amplified from genomic DNA by means of the immunoSEQ Assay, a bias-controlled multiplex PCR. As for the original processing: Nucleated cell counts per sample were estimated from amplification of reference gene primers within the assay. Sequence reads were collapsed and filtered to measure the absolute abundance of every unique TCRbeta CDR3 rearrangement. Productive Simpson clonality was computed per sample as the square root of Simpson's diversity index over productive rearrangements. TCRdb mirrors the immuneACCESS table, restricted to in-frame sequences. Some clones are absent from its copies; in checked studies, under half trace to an unresolved V gene, and the reason for the others is unknown. Clonal size and the V and J genes are those of that table, whereas D and trimming came from the DNA. The table for this sample lists 200,000 or so clones; roughly four fifths of them were counted only once. The top ten clones comprise roughly 7% of the sample.

Measured from the cysteine to the phenylalanine, the CDR3 is 12 residues long. Solely the CDR3 DNA is kept, with 36 bases framed from the first base. CDR1 and CDR2 were assigned from the germline V gene as SNHLY and FYNNEI. Trimming costs V 7 bases and J 4 bases, and their ends lie 11 bases apart. Turning to this clone: Its specific antigen is unknown. Base qualities are not recorded, but no much larger clone differs from it by a single base.

Participants in the prospective study were aged about 18 to 95 years, lived in more than 20 United States geographic areas, and enrolled through a virtual design. In the prospective study, participants were assigned to cohorts based on the clinical history participants reported in a screening survey and a study questionnaire. Recovered participants in ImmuneRACE Cohort 3 were defined as having two consecutive negative NP/OP PCR tests, clearance from a healthcare professional, or resolution of symptoms. Each participant in the prospective study had whole blood, serum and a nasopharyngeal or oropharyngeal swab collected by mobile phlebotomists. Prospective study participants could optionally give additional blood draws and questionnaires over an approximately 2-month period. Before DNA extraction, prospective study blood samples were shipped either frozen or at room temperature.

The chain is made from TRBV2 and TRBJ2-7; the D region possibly corresponds to TRBD1 (5 bases align). Sequencing was done on a sample of PBMCs or T cells enriched from blood (not recorded which). The sequence derives from a middle-aged man who had recovered from COVID-19. The DNA sequence is given as TGTGCCAGCAAAGGGGTGGCGTACGAGCAGTACTTC. This yields the protein CASKGVAYEQYF.